This record concerns one T cell receptor (beta chain) sequence. Its antigen is as yet unknown. Each CDR3 protein is one row after TCRdb ran MiXCR on the 5' RACE reads. The sample records about 240,000 distinct CDR3 sequences, about 10% being singletons. Germline V gene sequence: CDR1 SGHTA, CDR2 FQGNSA. CDR3 length equals 16 residues. V was clipped by 3 bases and J by 2 bases; unmatched bases: 10. The data originate from a study of identical twins. Findings and limits, study-wide: Abundant cord blood beta clonotypes carried fewer insertions; memory repertoires showed none. Invariant T cells like MAIT and iNKT could partly confound the zero-insertion analyses.

The chain uses TRBV7-2 and TRBJ2-7; 7 bases fit TRBD2. Sequenced sample: memory T cells sorted from blood. This sequence was found in a man in his fifties in good health. The CDR3 sequence is CASSFAGGGLTYEQYF. CDR3 sequence (DNA): TGTGCCAGCAGCTTTGCTGGGGGGGGACTGACCTACGAGCAGTACTTC.